This T cell receptor beta chain was observed in a study of cytomegalovirus exposure and HLA in healthy donors. Assay: immunoSEQ multiplex PCR; the TCRdb copy retains only in-frame clones and omits some. The sample yields some 140,000 clones, 70% to 90% seen once. CDR1 and CDR2 from the germline V gene are MDHEN and SYDVKM. This CDR3 spans 14 amino acids. V was trimmed by 2 bases and J by 8 bases, leaving 13 bases between them. Sequences were obtained from PBMCs. The chain recombines TRBV28 with TRBJ2-1; D is possibly TRBD2 (6 bases). This TCR derives from a woman aged 30 to 39 in good health and CMV-seronegative. This CDR3 reads CASSLIAVRDEQFF. CDR3 DNA: TGTGCCAGCAGTTTAATAGCGGTTAGGGATGAGCAGTTCTTC.